The 21 T cell receptor delta chains reported below all come from one sample, sequenced in a study of gamma-delta T cells after stem cell transplantation. TCRdb re-called the RT-PCR reads with CATT. Found here are around 1,100 delta-chain clones, 1% to 1.5% of them singletons; the top ten hold approximately 30%. Sequencing was performed on gamma-delta T cells. The receptors were gathered from a human donor. It is not recorded whose cells these are; they may come from a transplant donor.

This clone was seen a few times. This likely reflects a read error, since a far larger clone is one base away. The genes are TRDV2 and TRDJ1; 12 bases agree with TRDD3. This CDR3 region has 22 residues. V trimming: 2 bases; J trimming: 8 bases; junction bases outside the gene matches: 29. Germline V CDR1 and CDR2: GEAIGNYY, EKD. The CDR3 is CACDKVTPGGYDPPGAESKLIF. CDR3 DNA: TGTGCCTGTGACAAGGTCACGCCTGGGGGATACGACCCCCCCGGGGCAGAGAGCAAACTCATCTTT.

A remark on this clone: A far larger clone lies a single base away; this is likely a read error. Other nucleotide sequences from this sample produce the same CDR3. The rearrangement joins TRDV2 to TRDJ1, with TRDD3 identical over 8 bases. Germline V gives CDR1 GEAIGNYY, CDR2 EKD. This CDR3 comprises 16 residues. The CDR3 nucleotides are TGTGCCTGCGACACCCTATTTGTGGGGGATACCGATAAACTCATCTTT. Its protein product is CACDTLFVGDTDKLIF.

This clone has just a few counts. The listed TCRdb protein conflicts with the DNA translation at residue 4, and the protein shown is translated directly from the DNA. DNA for the CDR3: TGTGCCTGTGGCACCGTAGCAACTGGGGACCCGTACACCGATAAACTCATCTTT. Translated, it gives CACGTVATGDPYTDKLIF. The chain is built from TRDV2 and TRDJ1; 7 positions agree with TRDD3. The germline V gene has CDR1 GEAIGNYY and CDR2 EKD. This CDR3 contains 18 residues.

This clone has more than one count but fewer than ten. The rearrangement uses TRDV2 and TRDJ1; the match to TRDD3 covers 9 bases. J gave up 0 bases and V 0 bases, and 16 bases lay outside the gene matches. The germline CDR1 and CDR2 sequences are GEAIGNYY and EKD. The CDR3 sequence is 20 residues long. CDR3 sequence reads: CACDTLHGPTGGGYTDKLIF. Written as DNA, the CDR3 is TGTGCCTGTGACACCTTGCATGGGCCAACTGGGGGAGGCTACACCGATAAACTCATCTTT.

This clone was seen only a few times. The protein that TCRdb holds for this DNA derives from a much larger clone and differs from the translated DNA at residue 3, which likely indicates a read error; the protein shown here is translated from the DNA. In DNA form, the CDR3 reads TGTGCCAGTGACACGATTCTGGGGGATACGTCCTTGACAGCACAACTCTTCTTT. Its translation: CASDTILGDTSLTAQLFF. This chain connects TRDV2 to TRDJ2, with TRDD3 matching 12 bases. This CDR3 region has 18 residues. Germline CDR1 is GEAIGNYY and CDR2 is EKD.

Relative to its sample, this clone is large (0.1 to 1%). V is TRDV2 and J is TRDJ1; 11 nucleotides agree with TRDD3. The germline V gene has CDR1 GEAIGNYY and CDR2 EKD. V lost 0 bases and J lost 2; bases outside the gene matches: 10. The CDR3 runs 18 residues. CDR3 protein: CACDTLRFLGDTTDKLIF. CDR3 DNA: TGTGCCTGTGACACCTTGCGTTTCTTGGGGGATACGACCGATAAACTCATCTTT.

On this clone: Since a much larger clone is just one base distant, this may be a read error. The chain has TRDV2 and TRDJ1; unclear D gene. The germline V gene encodes CDR1 GEAIGNYY and CDR2 EKD. The CDR3 has 18 amino acids. V lost 4 bases, J lost 0 bases, and 23 bases lay in between. CDR3 residues: CACDGLLKGPVHTDKLIF. CDR3 sequence (DNA): TGTGCCTGTGATGGCCTCCTCAAGGGGCCGGTGCACACCGATAAACTCATCTTT.

The V call is TRDV2, the J call TRDJ1; D remains ambiguous. V was shortened by 0 bases and J by 1 base, with 14 bases between the two germline ends. CDR3 length equals 16 residues. Germline V gene sequence: CDR1 GEAIGNYY, CDR2 EKD. Here the CDR3 reads CACDTVGVIPTDKLIF. The CDR3 DNA is TGTGCCTGTGACACCGTCGGAGTGATTCCCACCGATAAACTCATCTTT.

This clone was recorded a few times. A far bigger clonotype differs at one base, so this is likely a read error. The CDR3 is CARDTLSVLGDATDKLIF. DNA for the CDR3: TGTGCCCGTGACACCCTGTCCGTACTGGGGGATGCCACCGATAAACTCATCTTT. This chain links TRDV2 with TRDJ1; 10 nucleotides agree with TRDD3. The CDR3 sequence is 18 residues long. The germline V gene has CDR1 GEAIGNYY and CDR2 EKD.

This clone was detected only a few times. The TCRdb protein, from a much larger clone, departs from this DNA's translation at residue 6, likely by read error; the protein shown derives from the DNA. The V call is TRDV2, the J call TRDJ1, with 9 bases lining up with TRDD3. The V and J ends lost 3 bases and 0 bases, in that order; junction bases with no gene match: 10. Germline CDR1 reads GEAIGNYY; CDR2 reads EKD. The CDR3 is made up of 17 amino acids. The CDR3: CACDAFTGGTYTDKLIF. In nucleotides, the CDR3 is TGTGCCTGTGACGCTTTTACTGGGGGAACGTACACCGATAAACTCATCTTT.

J is TRDJ1 and V is TRDV2, with TRDD3 matching over 8 bases. From germline, CDR1 is GEAIGNYY and CDR2 EKD. This CDR3 is built from 17 residues. V shed 1 base, J shed 4 bases, and the junction held 13 bases outside the gene matches. In nucleotides, the CDR3 is TGTGCCTGTGACACGGTGGCGGGGGATAGTGTCGGCGATAAACTCATCTTT. It encodes CACDTVAGDSVGDKLIF.

The table lists this clone with a few counts. This DNA's translation and the protein TCRdb lists, from a much larger clone, do not match at residue 12, likely due to a read error; the protein shown is translated from the DNA. The chain combines TRDV1 with TRDJ1; a weak D match, TRDD2 (6 bases). The V gene lost 3 bases and the J gene lost 3 bases, with 20 bases spanning the gap. The CDR3 length is 17 residues. CDR1 and CDR2 from the germline V gene are TSWWSYY and QGS. The CDR3 protein is CALGELPSLLYADKLIF. CDR3 DNA: TGTGCTCTTGGGGAGTTACCTTCCCTTCTCTACGCCGATAAACTCATCTTT.

By sample fraction, this clone is medium-sized. The chain joins TRDV2 to TRDJ1, with 9 bases identical to TRDD3. CDR3 length: 17 amino acids. Germline trimming cut 3 bases from V and 2 bases from J; bases unmatched to any gene: 12. Germline CDR1 GEAIGNYY, CDR2 EKD. The CDR3 DNA sequence: TGTGCCTGTGACCCGGTTAGAGACTGGGGGACGACCGATAAACTCATCTTT. Its translation: CACDPVRDWGTTDKLIF.

By share, this clone ranks as hyperexpanded. Other DNA sequences in the sample encode the same CDR3. This chain joins TRDV2 and TRDJ1; D uncertain. This CDR3 region has 15 residues. With 3 bases removed from V and 0 bases from J, the gap between germline ends came to 13 bases. Germline V CDR1 and CDR2: GEAIGNYY, EKD. The CDR3: CACDPLAQYTDKLIF. For the CDR3, the DNA is TGTGCCTGTGACCCGTTGGCCCAGTACACCGATAAACTCATCTTT.

Concerning this clone: This DNA's translation differs at residue 4 from TCRdb's protein, which comes from a much larger clone; a read error is likely, and the protein shown is translated from the DNA. The genes are TRDV2 and TRDJ1; D ambiguous. Per germline, CDR1 GEAIGNYY and CDR2 EKD. The CDR3 extends over 17 amino acids. The chain's CDR3 is CACGTVGVFYGADKLIF. The CDR3 coding sequence is TGTGCCTGTGGCACCGTAGGGGTCTTCTACGGAGCCGATAAACTCATCTTT.

The chain recombines TRDV2 with TRDJ1, with TRDD3 identical over 8 bases. The CDR3 consists of 18 residues. V lost 3 bases and J lost 0; bases outside the gene matches: 14. Looked up from germline, CDR1 is GEAIGNYY and CDR2 is EKD. Written as DNA, the CDR3 is TGTGCCTGTGACCCGGTACTGGGGGTGGAGGAATACACCGATAAACTCATCTTT. It translates to CACDPVLGVEEYTDKLIF.

The gene calls are TRDV2 and TRDJ1; 9 nucleotides match TRDD3. TCRdb lists no J gene, so it was determined here by aligning the DNA to germline. This CDR3 contains 18 residues. Per germline, CDR1 GEAIGNYY and CDR2 EKD. Trimming took 0 bases from V and 0 from J; bases not matched to a gene: 10. The DNA for the CDR3 is TGTGCCTGTGACACCGTGCTGGGGGATGGAAGGTACACCGATAAACTCATCTTT. Protein sequence: CACDTVLGDGRYTDKLIF.

The chain carries TRDV2 and TRDJ1, with 9 bases lining up with TRDD3. The CDR3 sequence is 16 residues long. After removal of 3 bases from V and 0 bases from J, the junction contained 7 bases not matched to a gene. Germline CDR1 and CDR2: GEAIGNYY and EKD. CDR3 bases: TGTGCCTGTGACTCGTTACTGGGGGAGCACACCGATAAACTCATCTTT. This sequence encodes CACDSLLGEHTDKLIF.

As regards this clone: The amino acid sequence in TCRdb belongs to a much larger clone and departs from this DNA's translation at residue 15, likely a sequencing read error; the sequence shown is translated from the DNA. The CDR3 sequence: CACDTPAGDWDTRQKFF. In DNA form, the CDR3 reads TGTGCCTGTGACACTCCTGCCGGGGACTGGGACACCCGACAGAAGTTTTTC. The chain joins TRDV2 to TRDJ3, with a tentative D call TRDD3 (6 bases). Germline V gives CDR1 GEAIGNYY, CDR2 EKD. There are 17 residues in the CDR3.

For this clone: A far larger clone lies a single base away; this is likely a read error. In the same sample, other DNA sequences code for this CDR3. The chain combines TRDV2 with TRDJ1; 11 nucleotides line up with TRDD3. Germline V CDR1 and CDR2: GEAIGNYY, EKD. The CDR3 runs to 17 residues. CDR3 sequence reads: CACDILLGDKYTDKLIF. CDR3 bases: TGTGCCTGCGACATTCTACTGGGGGATAAGTACACCGATAAACTCATCTTT.

About this clone itself: TCRdb pairs this DNA with a much larger clone's protein that differs at residue 6, likely a read error; the protein shown was translated from the DNA. The J gene is TRDJ1, the V gene TRDV2; 7 bases map to TRDD3. CDR3 length: 18 residues. With 3 bases clipped from V and 2 bases from J, the junction kept 17 bases outside the gene matches. The germline V gene encodes CDR1 GEAIGNYY and CDR2 EKD. This CDR3 reads CACDLPGDAREPTDKLIF. Here the CDR3 DNA reads TGTGCCTGTGACTTACCGGGGGATGCGCGAGAACCTACCGATAAACTCATCTTT.